The 9 T cell receptor beta chains in this list originate from one sample, sequenced in a study of blood T cell repertoires in COVID-19. TCRdb keeps only in-frame clones here, not all; method: immunoSEQ multiplex PCR. The table has roughly 400,000 clones, about 87% seen once. The source material was PBMCs or T cells enriched from blood (not recorded which). These receptors originate from a woman aged 45 to 65 who had recovered from COVID-19.

The rearrangement uses TRBV6-2 or TRBV6-3 and TRBJ2-2; a possible D gene is TRBD1 (6 bases). V gave up 2 bases and J gave up 2 bases, with 9 bases separating them. Germline lookup yields CDR1 MNHEY and CDR2 SVGEGT. The length of the CDR3 is 15 residues. The CDR3 DNA is TGTGCCAGCAGTTACGGACAGTCCAACACCGGGGAGCTGTTTTTT. Residues: CASSYGQSNTGELFF.

The V and J genes are TRBV3-1 (or the pseudogene TRBV3-2) and TRBJ2-3; 8 positions match TRBD1. The junction had 7 bases not matched to a gene; V was cut back by 4 bases and J by 1 base. Per germline, CDR1 LGHDT and CDR2 YNNKEL (reference sequence). The CDR3 extends over 16 amino acids. CDR3 nucleotides: TGTGCCAGCAGCCGACCTTTGACAGGGGGCACAGATACGCAGTATTTT. Translated: CASSRPLTGGTDTQYF.

This clone was detected only once. The chain uses TRBV29-1 and TRBJ1-2; 7 bases are a match to TRBD1. V was pared by 1 base and J by 8 bases, with 4 bases of the junction left unmatched. The germline CDR1 and CDR2 sequences are SQVTM and ANQGSEA. CDR3 length: 12 residues. The DNA of the CDR3 is TGCAGCGTTGAAGGACAGGGTATCGGCTACACCTTC. As protein: CSVEGQGIGYTF.

The chain carries TRBV30 and TRBJ2-1; no reliable D call. The V end lost 3 bases, the J end lost 5 bases, and 8 bases lay between the germline ends. This CDR3 contains 12 residues. The germline CDR1 and CDR2 sequences are GTSNPN and SVGIG (reference sequence). This chain's CDR3 is CAWSLANNEQFF. CDR3 in DNA: TGTGCCTGGAGCCTCGCGAACAATGAGCAGTTCTTC.

This sequence joins TRBV7-2 and TRBJ1-2, with 11 bases that match TRBD1. The CDR3 length is 16 residues. Germline V CDR1 and CDR2: SGHTA, FQGNSA. Trimming removed 1 base from V and 2 bases from J; junction bases left unmatched: 3. CDR3 region: CASSLVGTGGNYGYTF. CDR3 bases: TGTGCCAGCAGCTTAGTGGGGACAGGGGGGAACTATGGCTACACCTTC.

The chain carries TRBV19 and TRBJ1-4; 8 bases align to TRBD1. This CDR3 contains 17 residues. In germline, CDR1 is LNHDA, CDR2 SQIVND (reference sequence). Trimming cost V 7 bases and J 8 bases; bases outside gene matches: 18. This chain's CDR3 is CASKTGQGNRAREKLFF. The CDR3 coding sequence is TGTGCCAGTAAAACCGGACAGGGTAACAGGGCGCGCGAAAAACTGTTTTTT.

The J gene is TRBJ1-1, the V gene TRBV20-1; the D gene is possibly TRBD1 (5 bases). The V gene's germline CDR1 is DFQATT and CDR2 SNEGSKA (reference sequence). V lost 6 bases, J lost 7 bases, and 12 bases lay in between. This CDR3 spans 11 amino acids. The CDR3 here is CSAVGGNEAFF. In nucleotides, the CDR3 is TGCAGTGCAGTGGGGGGGAATGAAGCTTTCTTT.

The chain carries TRBV2 and TRBJ2-3, with TRBD1 identical over 7 bases. Per germline, CDR1 SNHLY and CDR2 FYNNEI. The CDR3 is made up of 15 amino acids. Trimming at V came to 5 bases and at J to 4 bases, leaving 9 bases not matched to a gene. The CDR3 DNA reads as TGTGCCAGCAGTTACAGACAGGGTGGAGCAGATACGCAGTATTTT. Amino acids: CASSYRQGGADTQYF.

The CDR3: CASGVLNQRSNQPQHF. CDR3 DNA sequence: TGTGCCAGCGGAGTCTTGAATCAGCGGAGCAATCAGCCCCAGCATTTT. The gene calls are TRBV28 and TRBJ1-5; no firm D call. Germline CDR1 MDHEN, CDR2 SYDVKM. Trimming pared 8 bases from V and 1 base from J, leaving 18 bases between. The CDR3 totals 16 residues.